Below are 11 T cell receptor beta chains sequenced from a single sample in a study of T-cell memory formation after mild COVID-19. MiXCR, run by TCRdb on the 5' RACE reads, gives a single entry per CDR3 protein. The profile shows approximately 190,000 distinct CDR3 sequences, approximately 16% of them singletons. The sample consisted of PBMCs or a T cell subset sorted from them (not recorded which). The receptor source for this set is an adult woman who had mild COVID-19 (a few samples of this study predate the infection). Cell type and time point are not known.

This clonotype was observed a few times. The CDR3 DNA follows: TGCAGTGCTAACCCGGTTGGACTAGCGGGATGGGGGGCCTACGAGCAGTACTTC. Translated: CSANPVGLAGWGAYEQYF. The J gene is TRBJ2-7, the V gene TRBV20-1; 12 positions match TRBD2. V shed 4 bases, J shed 2 bases, and the junction held 15 bases outside the gene matches. This CDR3 contains 18 residues. Germline V gene sequence: CDR1 DFQATT, CDR2 SNEGSKA (reference sequence).

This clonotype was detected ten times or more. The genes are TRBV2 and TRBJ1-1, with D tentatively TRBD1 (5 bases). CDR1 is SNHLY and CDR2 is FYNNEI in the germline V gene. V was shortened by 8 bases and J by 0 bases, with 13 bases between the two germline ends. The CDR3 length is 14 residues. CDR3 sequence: CASAGVFMNTEAFF. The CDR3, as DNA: TGTGCCAGCGCGGGGGTGTTCATGAACACTGAAGCTTTCTTT.

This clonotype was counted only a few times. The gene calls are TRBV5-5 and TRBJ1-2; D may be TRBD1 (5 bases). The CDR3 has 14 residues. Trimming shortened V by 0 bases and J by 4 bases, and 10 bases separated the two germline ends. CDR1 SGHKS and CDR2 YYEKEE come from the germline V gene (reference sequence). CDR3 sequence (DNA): TGTGCCAGCAGCTTGGAAGGGGTGGGCTATGGCTACACCTTC. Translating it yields CASSLEGVGYGYTF.

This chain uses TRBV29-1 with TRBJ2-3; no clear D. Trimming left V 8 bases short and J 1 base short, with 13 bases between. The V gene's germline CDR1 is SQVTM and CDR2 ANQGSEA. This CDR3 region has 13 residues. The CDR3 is CSQAEGGTDTQYF. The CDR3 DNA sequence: TGCAGCCAGGCGGAAGGAGGCACAGATACGCAGTATTTT.

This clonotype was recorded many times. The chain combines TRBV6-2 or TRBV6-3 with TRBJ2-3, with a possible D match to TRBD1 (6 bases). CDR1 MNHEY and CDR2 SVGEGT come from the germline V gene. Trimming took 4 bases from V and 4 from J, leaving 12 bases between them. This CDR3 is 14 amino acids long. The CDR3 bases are TGTGCCAGCAGTTGGAACAGGGTTGCAGATACGCAGTATTTT. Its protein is CASSWNRVADTQYF.

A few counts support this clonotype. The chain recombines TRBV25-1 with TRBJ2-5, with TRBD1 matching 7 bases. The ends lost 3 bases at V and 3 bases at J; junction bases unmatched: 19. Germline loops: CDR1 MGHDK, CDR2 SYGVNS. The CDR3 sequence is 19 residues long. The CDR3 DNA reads TGTGCCAGCAGTGACCAGCCCAAATCCCCGGGACAGTTAAAAGAGACCCAGTACTTC. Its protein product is CASSDQPKSPGQLKETQYF.

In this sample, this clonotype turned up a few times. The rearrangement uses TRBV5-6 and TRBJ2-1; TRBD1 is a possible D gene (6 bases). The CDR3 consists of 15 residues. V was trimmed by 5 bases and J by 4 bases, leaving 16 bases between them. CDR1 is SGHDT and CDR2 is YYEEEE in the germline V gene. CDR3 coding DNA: TGTGCCAGCAGGCAGGATTTGGGGGCTTACAATGAGCAGTTCTTC. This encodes CASRQDLGAYNEQFF.

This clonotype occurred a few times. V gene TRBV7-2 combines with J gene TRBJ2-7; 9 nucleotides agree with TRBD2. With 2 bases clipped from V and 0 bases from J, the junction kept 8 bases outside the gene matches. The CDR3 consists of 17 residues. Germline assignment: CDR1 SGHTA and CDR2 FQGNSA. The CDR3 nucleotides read TGTGCCAGCAGCTTACCCGGACTAGCGTGGGGCTCCTACGAGCAGTACTTC. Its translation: CASSLPGLAWGSYEQYF.

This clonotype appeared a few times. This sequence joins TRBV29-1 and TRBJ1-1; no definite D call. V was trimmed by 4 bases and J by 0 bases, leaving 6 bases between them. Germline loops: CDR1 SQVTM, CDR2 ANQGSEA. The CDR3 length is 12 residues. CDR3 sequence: CSVGRMNTEAFF. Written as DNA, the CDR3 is TGCAGCGTTGGGCGGATGAACACTGAAGCTTTCTTT.

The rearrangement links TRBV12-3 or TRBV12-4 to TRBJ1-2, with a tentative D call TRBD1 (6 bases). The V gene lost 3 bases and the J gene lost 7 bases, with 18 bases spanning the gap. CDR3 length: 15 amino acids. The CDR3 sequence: CASSFPKQGLGGYTF. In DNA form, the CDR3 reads TGTGCCAGCAGTTTCCCCAAACAGGGATTAGGTGGCTACACCTTC.

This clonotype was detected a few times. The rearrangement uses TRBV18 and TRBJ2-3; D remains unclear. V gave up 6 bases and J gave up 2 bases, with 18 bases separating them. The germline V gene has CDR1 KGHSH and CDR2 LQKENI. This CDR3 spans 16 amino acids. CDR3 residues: CASSPVLSRLTDTQYF. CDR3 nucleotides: TGTGCCAGCTCTCCGGTCCTTAGCAGGCTCACAGATACGCAGTATTTT. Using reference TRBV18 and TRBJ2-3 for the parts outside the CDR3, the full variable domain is NAGVMQNPRHLVRRRGQEARLRCSPMKGHSHVYWYRQLPEEGLKFMVYLQKENIIDESGMPKERFSAEFPKEGPSILRIQQVVRGDSAAYFCASSPVLSRLTDTQYFGPGTRLTVL.